The 16 T cell receptor beta chains in this list originate from one sample, sequenced in a study of T cells in Graves' hyperthyroidism and ophthalmopathy. RNA transcripts yielded amplified TCR beta CDR3 regions. The HTBI primer set drove a first-round RT-PCR of the TCR CDR3. TCRdb reanalysed the multiplex PCR reads using MiXCR and keeps one entry per CDR3 protein. The table shows roughly 510,000 distinct CDR3 sequences, with more than 20% occurring only once. The specimen was blood. The receptors here all came from a man in his late teens or twenties with Graves' hyperthyroidism.

This clonotype was recorded at least ten times. The J gene is TRBJ2-5, the V gene TRBV6-5; possible D gene TRBD2, 6 bases. The CDR3 has 14 amino acids. Trimming left V 2 bases short and J 1 base short, with 8 bases between. Germline CDR1 MNHEY, CDR2 SVGAGI. The chain's CDR3 is CASSYGGSQETQYF. DNA for the CDR3: TGTGCCAGCAGTTACGGGGGGTCCCAAGAGACCCAGTACTTC.

There are many counts of this clonotype. The chain joins TRBV6-1 to TRBJ1-1, with 7 bases matching TRBD1. Looked up from germline, CDR1 is MNHNS and CDR2 is SASEGT. The V gene end was trimmed by 5 bases and the J gene end by 1 base; junction bases not matched to a gene: 4. The CDR3 is 14 amino acids. DNA for the CDR3: TGTGCCAGCAGTAAGGGACAGACGAACACTGAAGCTTTCTTT. Its protein is CASSKGQTNTEAFF.

This clonotype showed up just a few times. This chain links TRBV4-1 with TRBJ1-1, with a weak D call TRBD1 (6 bases). Per the germline V gene, CDR1 is MGHRA and CDR2 is YSYEKL. The CDR3 totals 15 residues. The germline V and J ends were trimmed by 0 bases and 3 bases, with 11 bases remaining between them. The CDR3 reads CASSQEGGGHTEAFF. The CDR3 DNA follows: TGCGCCAGCAGCCAAGAAGGGGGGGGCCACACTGAAGCTTTCTTT.

This clonotype has a count of ten or more. This chain joins TRBV20-1 and TRBJ2-5; D ambiguous. The CDR3 length is 13 residues. Germline assignment: CDR1 DFQATT and CDR2 SNEGSKA (reference sequence). V was shortened by 1 base and J by 1 base, with 7 bases between the two germline ends. CDR3 coding DNA: TGCAGTGCTAGAGTGTTCACCCAAGAGACCCAGTACTTC. It specifies CSARVFTQETQYF.

This clonotype was seen many times. The rearrangement uses TRBV5-1 and TRBJ1-3; D might be TRBD1 (5 bases). CDR1 is SGHRS, CDR2 YFSETQ, per germline. The CDR3 runs to 16 residues. Trimming removed 0 bases from V and 4 bases from J, with 14 bases in between. CDR3: CASSLEGTRLGNTIYF. Here the CDR3 DNA reads TGCGCCAGCAGCTTGGAAGGGACTCGGCTAGGAAACACCATATATTTT. Variable domain in full (rest from reference TRBV5-1 and TRBJ1-3): KAGVTQTPRYLIKTRGQQVTLSCSPISGHRSVSWYQQTPGQGLQFLFEYFSETQRNKGNFPGRFSGRQFSNSRSEMNVSTLELGDSALYLCASSLEGTRLGNTIYFGEGSWLTVV.

This clonotype was detected many times. This chain uses TRBV7-9 with TRBJ2-7; D may be TRBD2 (7 bases). CDR1 is SEHNR, CDR2 FQNEAQ, per germline (reference sequence). Trimming took off 2 bases at V and 3 bases at J, with 11 bases between the two ends. This CDR3 contains 14 residues. CDR3 protein: CASSLLGGHYEQYF. The DNA of the CDR3 is TGTGCCAGCAGCTTATTGGGGGGGCACTACGAGCAGTACTTC.

This clonotype was counted many times. The CDR3 spells CASTANTGELFF. DNA of the CDR3: TGTGCGTCGACAGCGAACACCGGGGAGCTGTTTTTT. The rearrangement joins TRBV12-3 or TRBV12-4 to TRBJ2-2, with D tentatively TRBD1 (5 bases). This CDR3 is built from 12 residues.

This clonotype was observed many times. This rearrangement joins TRBV12-3 or TRBV12-4 to TRBJ1-2, with a tentative D call TRBD1 (6 bases). With 5 bases removed from V and 0 bases from J, the gap between germline ends came to 19 bases. This CDR3 comprises 17 residues. In DNA, the CDR3 is TGTGCCAGCAGTACTTCCGGGACACCACTTTCTAACTATGGCTACACCTTC. Translation gives CASSTSGTPLSNYGYTF.

This clonotype is a singleton in its sample. This chain joins TRBV10-3 and TRBJ1-2; 7 nucleotides agree with TRBD1. The CDR3 contains 12 residues. The germline gives CDR1 ENHRY, CDR2 SYGVKD. J gave up 5 bases and V 8 bases, and 5 bases lay outside the gene matches. CDR3 protein: CAIQGVDYGYTF. In DNA form, the CDR3 reads TGTGCCATCCAGGGGGTGGATTATGGCTACACCTTC.

This clonotype was observed a few times. The chain employs TRBV30 and TRBJ1-1, with 9 bases lining up with TRBD1. V was pared by 8 bases and J by 1 base, with 20 bases of the junction left unmatched. The germline V gene encodes CDR1 GTSNPN and CDR2 SVGIG (reference sequence). This CDR3 contains 18 residues. The CDR3 DNA reads TGTGCCCGTCCACCAATTGGCCGGGGACAGGGAAGGAACACTGAAGCTTTCTTT. This gives the protein CARPPIGRGQGRNTEAFF.

A remark on this clonotype: At one boundary the junction diverges from the germline segment, which might be a read error. The chain combines TRBV7-9 with TRBJ2-5, with 11 bases that match TRBD2. The CDR3 is 16 residues long. Per the germline V gene, CDR1 is SEHNR and CDR2 is FQNEAQ (reference sequence). CDR3 region: CASSKLAGATLEAQYF. In nucleotides, the CDR3 is TGTGCCAGCAGCAAACTAGCGGGGGCGACCTTAGAGGCCCAGTACTTC.

On this clonotype itself: Since a much larger clone is just one base distant, this may be a read error. The chain uses TRBV19 and TRBJ2-7; D remains ambiguous. V was pared by 3 bases and J by 3 bases, with 15 bases between. CDR1 and CDR2 (germline): LNHDA, SQIVND (reference sequence). This CDR3 has 15 amino acids. CDR3 nucleotide sequence: TGTGCCAGTAGTATTGGCGTTCCGGGCGACTACGAGCAGTACTTC. Its translation: CASSIGVPGDYEQYF.

V gene TRBV28 combines with J gene TRBJ1-1; D is unclear. CDR1 and CDR2 from the germline V gene are MDHEN and SYDVKM. This CDR3 comprises 12 residues. Trimming took off 3 bases at V and 11 bases at J, with 13 bases between the two ends. The CDR3 here is CASSFRPVEAFF. The CDR3 bases are TGTGCCAGCAGTTTTCGCCCGGTGGAGGCTTTCTTT.

This chain links TRBV6-1 with TRBJ2-2; possible D gene TRBD1, 5 bases. Germline-derived CDR1 and CDR2 are MNHNS and SASEGT. The CDR3 length is 12 residues. The CDR3 is CTSGQATGELFF. CDR3 in DNA: TGTACCTCCGGACAAGCAACCGGGGAGCTGTTTTTT.

This clonotype was seen many times. The chain links TRBV27 to TRBJ1-1, with a possible D match to TRBD1 (5 bases). V was shortened by 5 bases and J by 5 bases, with 15 bases between the two germline ends. The germline gives CDR1 MNHEY, CDR2 SMNVEV (reference sequence). The CDR3 covers 14 residues. The CDR3 is CASSHPLGGTEAFF. DNA for the CDR3: TGTGCCAGCAGTCACCCCCTCGGGGGTACTGAAGCTTTCTTT.

Comment on this clonotype: Possible read error: a much larger clone is one base away. The conserved phenylalanine or tryptophan normally closing the CDR3 is absent here, so this likely arose from a read error. V usage is TRBV12-3 or TRBV12-4 and J usage is TRBJ1-5; no firm D call. Trimming took off 6 bases at V and 3 bases at J, with 12 bases between the two ends. The length of the CDR3 is 14 residues. CDR3: CASSNPGTNQPQHL. CDR3 nucleotides: TGTGCCAGCAGCAACCCGGGAACCAATCAGCCCCAGCATCTT.